One and the same sample provided the 10 T cell receptor beta chains below, sequenced in a study of blood T cell repertoires in COVID-19 (TCRdb year 2020). The protocol used for the library was the immunoSEQ multiplex PCR assay. Held by TCRdb, this immuneACCESS table contains in-frame sequences only and omits some clones. Under half of the omission traces to an unresolved V gene where checked; the cause of the rest is unknown. For this sample the table gives roughly 210,000 clones, of which under 90% were detected only once. Under 12% of the sample is taken by the ten largest. The specimen sequenced was peripheral blood. The receptors were gathered from a woman older than 75 with COVID-19, enrolled during active disease.

Turning to this clone: Other DNA sequences in the sample encode the same CDR3. CDR3 amino acids: CASSYSERQPQHF. DNA for the CDR3: TGTGCCAGCAGTTACTCGGAGCGACAGCCCCAGCATTTT. V is TRBV6-5 and J is TRBJ1-5; unclear D gene. V was clipped by 0 bases and J by 7 bases, with 7 bases between them. CDR1 and CDR2 from the germline V gene are MNHEY and SVGAGI. This CDR3 is built from 13 residues.

The chain has TRBV28 and TRBJ2-1, with D unresolved. Germline V CDR1 and CDR2: MDHEN, SYDVKM. V lost 4 bases and J lost 4, with 5 bases in between. The CDR3 runs 12 residues. The CDR3 DNA is TGTGCCAGCAGTTCCCTATACAATGAGCAGTTCTTC. The encoded protein is CASSSLYNEQFF.

The chain's CDR3 is CASSYIGQPQETQYF. CDR3 nucleotides: TGTGCCAGCAGTTACATCGGACAGCCCCAAGAGACCCAGTACTTC. The chain joins TRBV6-5 to TRBJ2-5, with D maybe TRBD1 (6 bases). Germline CDR1 and CDR2: MNHEY and SVGAGI. Trimming took 2 bases from V and 1 from J, leaving 11 bases between them. This CDR3 has 15 residues.

This sequence joins TRBV28 and TRBJ1-4; the D gene is possibly TRBD1 (5 bases). The V end was cut by 3 bases, the J end by 4 bases, with 15 bases between. CDR3 length: 16 amino acids. CDR1 MDHEN and CDR2 SYDVKM come from the germline V gene. CDR3 bases: TGTGCCAGCAGTTTCGGGGGTCTGGGTAGTAATGAAAAACTGTTTTTT. The encoded protein is CASSFGGLGSNEKLFF.

V is TRBV24-1 and J is TRBJ1-5; D perhaps matches TRBD1 (6 bases). The germline CDR1 and CDR2 sequences are KGHDR and SFDVKD. The CDR3 has 18 amino acids. V gave up 3 bases and J gave up 3 bases, with 20 bases separating them. CDR3 region: CATSDATGGTGYNQPQHF. CDR3 nucleotide sequence: TGTGCCACCAGTGATGCGACAGGTGGAACAGGGTACAATCAGCCCCAGCATTTT.

The chain joins TRBV6-5 to TRBJ2-6, with a weak D call TRBD1 (5 bases). CDR1 and CDR2 (germline): MNHEY, SVGAGI. The CDR3 runs to 16 residues. V dropped 0 bases and J dropped 1 base, with 7 bases sitting between them. The CDR3 DNA follows: TGTGCCAGCAGTTACTCAGACAGTTCTGGGGCCAACGTCCTGACTTTC. Translated: CASSYSDSSGANVLTF.

This chain joins TRBV6-5 and TRBJ1-2, with 7 positions matching TRBD1. Germline V gene data show CDR1 as MNHEY and CDR2 as SVGAGI. This CDR3 has 14 amino acids. V was clipped by 6 bases and J by 0 bases; unmatched bases: 4. Here the CDR3 reads CASRRTGANYGYTF. CDR3 bases: TGTGCCAGCAGGAGGACAGGCGCTAACTATGGCTACACCTTC.

The V gene is TRBV3-1 (or the pseudogene TRBV3-2), the J gene TRBJ2-2, with a tentative D call TRBD1 (5 bases). Between the trimmed V and J ends, which lost 1 base and 5 bases, there was a span of 11 bases. CDR3 length: 15 amino acids. Germline CDR1 reads LGHDT; CDR2 reads YNNKEL (reference sequence). CDR3 sequence: CASSQGQGKTGELFF. CDR3 nucleotide sequence: TGTGCCAGCAGCCAAGGGCAGGGAAAGACCGGGGAGCTGTTTTTT.

The J gene is TRBJ1-5, the V gene TRBV28; a possible D gene is TRBD1 (5 bases). Germline V CDR1 and CDR2: MDHEN, SYDVKM. The CDR3 has 12 amino acids. V lost 8 bases and J lost 3, with 8 bases in between. This CDR3 reads CASLRANQPQHF. The DNA for the CDR3 is TGTGCCAGCCTCAGGGCCAATCAGCCCCAGCATTTT.

This chain uses TRBV6-5 with TRBJ2-7; 9 nucleotides match TRBD1. The CDR3 is 15 residues long. Germline CDR1 reads MNHEY; CDR2 reads SVGAGI. The V segment lost 6 bases and the J segment 1 base; nucleotides outside the gene matches: 7. The chain's CDR3 is CASRSPGQGSYEQYF. CDR3 bases: TGTGCCAGCAGGTCACCGGGACAGGGTTCCTACGAGCAGTACTTC.